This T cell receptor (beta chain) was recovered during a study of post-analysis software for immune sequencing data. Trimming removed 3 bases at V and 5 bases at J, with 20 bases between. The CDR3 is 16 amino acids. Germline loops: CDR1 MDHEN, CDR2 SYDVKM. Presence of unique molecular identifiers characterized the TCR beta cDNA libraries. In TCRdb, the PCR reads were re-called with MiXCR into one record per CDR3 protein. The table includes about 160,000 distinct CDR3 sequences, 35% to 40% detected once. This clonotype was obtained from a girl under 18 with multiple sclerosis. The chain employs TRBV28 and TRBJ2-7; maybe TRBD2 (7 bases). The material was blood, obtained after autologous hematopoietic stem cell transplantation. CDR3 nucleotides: TGTGCCAGCAGTTTTATAGGGGGGGACATAGGGGACGAGCAGTACTTC. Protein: CASSFIGGDIGDEQYF.